This T cell receptor beta chain derives from a study of chemoradiotherapy in HPV16-positive cancers. About the research overall: Functional T-cell assays on a couple of HPV16-positive patients' cells defined candidate HPV-specific clones and common TCR motifs.

The CDR3 spans 14 residues. V lost 6 bases, J lost 6 bases, and 8 bases stayed unmatched. The germline CDR1 and CDR2 sequences are ENHRY and SYGVKD. The study, taken as a whole, reports: Functional assays defining HPV-specific T cells used only a couple of HPV16-positive patients.

Only in-frame clones appear in the TCRdb table, and some are missing; sequencing was by immunoSEQ multiplex PCR. The top ten hold around 13% of the sample, which has fewer than 1,500 clones, roughly 80% seen once. Over chemoradiotherapy, repertoires were sampled more than once. Note on this clone: Antigen specificity is unknown.

This TCR was recovered from a human donor with HPV-associated anogenital cancer. The sample was tumor tissue, taken from a patient who underwent chemoradiotherapy. The chain is built from TRBV10-3 and TRBJ1-2; 9 nucleotides agree with TRBD1. Here the CDR3 DNA reads TGTGCCATCAGGGAAGGGACAGGGTTCCATGGCTACACCTTC. Translating gives CAIREGTGFHGYTF.